This T cell receptor beta chain was found in a study of identical twins. TCRdb called the 5' RACE reads again in MiXCR, with one record for every CDR3 protein. The sample yields around 1.7 million distinct CDR3 sequences, more than 30% seen once. Trimming took off 3 bases at V and 2 bases at J, with 6 bases between the two ends. The germline V gene has CDR1 LGHNT and CDR2 FRNRAP. CDR3 size: 13 residues. Worth noting for this clonotype: Its antigen is unknown.

General study points: Researchers caution that invariant MAIT and iNKT cells could partly confound zero-insertion analyses. It was cross-sectional statistical analysis, not following the same donors, that the conclusions relied on. Weaker excess twin sharing was seen among beta out-of-frame sequences.

The chain uses TRBV12-5 and TRBJ2-3; D gene uncertain. The sample consisted of cord blood. This clonotype originated in a newborn girl in good health. The CDR3 nucleotides read TGTGCTAGTGGTTTCCTACCCACAGATACGCAGTATTTT. It is translated as CASGFLPTDTQYF.